These 9 T cell receptor beta chains were sequenced from one sample in a study of blood T cells in healthy people across ages. A second PCR of roughly 6 to 12 cycles used a sample-barcoded 5' primer and a J-beta primer mix. TCRdb re-analysed the 5' RACE reads in MiXCR, keeping a single row per CDR3 protein. The table has about 800,000 distinct CDR3 sequences, 20% to 25% seen once. These same data were also listed under a study on T cells of mothers and their children.

The material sequenced was blood. Every receptor here comes from a boy between 5 and 17 years old in good health.

CDR3 loop: CASSPPSAYTGELFF. The CDR3 nucleotides read TGTGCCAGCAGTCCGCCTAGCGCCTACACCGGGGAGCTGTTTTTT. J is TRBJ2-2 and V is TRBV6-2 or TRBV6-3; a possible D gene is TRBD2 (6 bases). V lost 5 bases and J lost 3, with 13 bases in between. This CDR3 has 15 residues. Germline CDR1 is MNHEY and CDR2 is SVGEGT.

This clonotype occurred a few times. V is TRBV27 and J is TRBJ2-3; D not certain. The CDR3 is made up of 14 amino acids. V was clipped by 4 bases and J by 3 bases, with 11 bases between them. Per germline, CDR1 MNHEY and CDR2 SMNVEV (reference sequence). The CDR3, as DNA: TGTGCCAGCAGTTCACTTTTGAGAACAGATACGCAGTATTTT. Amino acids: CASSSLLRTDTQYF.

A few counts support this clonotype. The chain links TRBV29-1 to TRBJ2-1; 7 bases fit TRBD2. The germline CDR1 and CDR2 sequences are SQVTM and ANQGSEA. The length of the CDR3 is 14 residues. CDR3: CYPRGDYVVDEQFF. The DNA of the CDR3 is TGCTACCCCAGAGGGGACTACGTAGTCGATGAGCAGTTCTTC.

The table lists this clonotype with a few counts. The gene calls are TRBV9 and TRBJ2-7; D might be TRBD1 (5 bases). The V and J ends lost 0 bases and 5 bases respectively, with 9 bases between them. The CDR3 has 13 residues. The germline V gene encodes CDR1 SGDLS and CDR2 YYNGEE. CDR3 protein: CASSVAGNHEQYF. The CDR3 DNA sequence: TGTGCCAGCAGCGTAGCAGGGAACCACGAGCAGTACTTC.

V gene TRBV30 combines with J gene TRBJ2-3, with unresolved D. Germline V gene data show CDR1 as GTSNPN and CDR2 as SVGIG (reference sequence). There are 14 residues in the CDR3. The V gene lost 2 bases and the J gene lost 5 bases, with 14 bases spanning the gap. This CDR3 reads CAWSPFPLGDTQYF. CDR3 DNA sequence: TGTGCCTGGAGTCCCTTCCCCCTTGGAGATACGCAGTATTTT. The variable domain in full, completed from reference TRBV30 and TRBJ2-3, reads SQTIHQWPATLVQPVGSPLSLECTVEGTSNPNLYWYRQAAGRGLQLLFYSVGIGQISSEVPQNLSASRPQDRQFILSSKKLLLSDSGFYLCAWSPFPLGDTQYFGPGTRLTVL.

This clonotype occurred a few times. The chain is built from TRBV15 and TRBJ1-4, with TRBD1 identical over 9 bases. CDR1 and CDR2 (germline): LNHNV, YYDKDF (reference sequence). The V segment lost 3 bases and the J segment 7 bases; nucleotides outside the gene matches: 3. The CDR3 consists of 14 residues. CDR3 DNA: TGTGCCACCAGCAGTTTGGGACAGGGTGAAAAACTGTTTTTT. It specifies CATSSLGQGEKLFF.

V and J are TRBV25-1 and TRBJ1-1, with D unresolved. Trimming removed 8 bases at V and 2 bases at J, with 9 bases between. The CDR3 covers 12 residues. Germline-derived CDR1 and CDR2 are MGHDK and SYGVNS. The CDR3 DNA reads TGTGCCAGCCGGACGGCTAACACTGAAGCTTTCTTT. This translates into CASRTANTEAFF.

The rearrangement joins TRBV4-3 to TRBJ1-2; 7 bases map to TRBD1. CDR1 and CDR2 from the germline V gene are LGHNA and YSLEER. Trimming took 4 bases from V and 0 from J; bases not matched to a gene: 8. The CDR3 has 16 amino acids. The CDR3 DNA reads TGCGCCAGCAGCCGCAGTCAGGGGGACCCTAACTATGGCTACACCTTC. This gives the protein CASSRSQGDPNYGYTF.

This chain joins TRBV10-3 and TRBJ2-4; a possible D gene is TRBD1 (5 bases). Trimming left V 6 bases short and J 0 bases short, with 9 bases between. The CDR3 extends over 14 amino acids. The germline CDR1 and CDR2 sequences are ENHRY and SYGVKD. The CDR3 region has the DNA TGTGCCATCAGCGACAGTGTAGCCAAAAACATTCAGTACTTC. This translates into CAISDSVAKNIQYF.